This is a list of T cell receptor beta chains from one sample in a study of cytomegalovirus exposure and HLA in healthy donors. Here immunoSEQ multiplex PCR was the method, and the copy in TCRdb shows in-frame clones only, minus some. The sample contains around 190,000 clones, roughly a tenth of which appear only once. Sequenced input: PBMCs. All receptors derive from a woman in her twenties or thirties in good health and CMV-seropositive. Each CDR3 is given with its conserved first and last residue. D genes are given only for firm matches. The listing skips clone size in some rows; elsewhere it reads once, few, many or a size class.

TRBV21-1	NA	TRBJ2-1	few	TGTGCCAGCATAGCGACTAGCGGACCCTTTTCGGAATGCGAGCAGTTCTTC	CASIATSGPFSECEQFF
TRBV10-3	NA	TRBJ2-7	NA	TGTGCCATCAGTGAGTCTCCAGCGTGGAGCTCCTACGAGCAGTACTTC	CAISESPAWSSYEQYF
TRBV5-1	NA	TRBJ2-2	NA	TGCGCCAGCAGCTTGGGAGTGACGGGAGCGGTCACCGGGGAGCTGTTTTTT	CASSLGVTGAVTGELFF
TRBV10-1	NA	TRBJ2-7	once	TGCGCCAGCAGTGAGTCTTTAGGGGGTGGATACGAGCAGTACTTC	CASSESLGGGYEQYF
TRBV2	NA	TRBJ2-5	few	TGTGCCAGCAGCGGACTGGCAGGCCCCCAAGAGACCCAGTACTTC	CASSGLAGPQETQYF
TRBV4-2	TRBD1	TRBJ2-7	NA	TGTGCCAGCAGCCTCCGGACAGGGCAGTCACGCGAGCAGTACTTC	CASSLRTGQSREQYF
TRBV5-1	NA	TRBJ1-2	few	TGCGCCAGCAGCTTGGAGGGGACCGGAGGGAGCTACACCTTC	CASSLEGTGGSYTF
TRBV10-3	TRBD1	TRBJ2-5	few	TGTGCCATCAGTGAGTTTGGGACAGGGGGAGAGACCCAGTACTTC	CAISEFGTGGETQYF
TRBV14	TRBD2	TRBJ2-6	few	TGTGCCAGCAGCCCTGATGGACTAGCGCTCCTTTTTCCTGGGGCCAACGTCCTGACTTTC	CASSPDGLALLFPGANVLTF
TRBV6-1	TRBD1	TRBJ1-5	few	TGTGCCAGCAGTGAAGCCTCGGGACAGGGATATCAGCCCCAGCATTTT	CASSEASGQGYQPQHF
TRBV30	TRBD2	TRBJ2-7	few	TGTGCCTGGAGTGTAGGGAGGGACGAGCAGTACTTC	CAWSVGRDEQYF
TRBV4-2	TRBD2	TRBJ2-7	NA	TGTGCCAGCAGCCAATTAGCGGGAGTGAACTACGAGCAGTACTTC	CASSQLAGVNYEQYF
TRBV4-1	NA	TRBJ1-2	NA	TGCGCCAGCAGCCAAGCCCCGGGGGGGAACTATGGCTACACCTTC	CASSQAPGGNYGYTF
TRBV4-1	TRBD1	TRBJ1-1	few	TGCGCCAGCAGCCAAGCAGACAGGGGAAATGAAGCTTTCTTT	CASSQADRGNEAFF
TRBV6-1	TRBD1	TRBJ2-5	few	TGTGCCAGCAGTTTCCGGGACAGGGACGAGACCCAGTACTTC	CASSFRDRDETQYF
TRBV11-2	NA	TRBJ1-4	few	TGTGCCAGCAGCTTAGTGGGGGGTGGGACCGGCGAAAAACTGTTTTTT	CASSLVGGGTGEKLFF
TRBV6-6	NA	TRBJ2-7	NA	TGTGCCAGCAGTTGGGGAGCATCCTACGAGCAGTACTTC	CASSWGASYEQYF
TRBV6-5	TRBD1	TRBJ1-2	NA	TGTGCCAGCAGATCACAGGGGGCGAACTATGGCTACACCTTC	CASRSQGANYGYTF
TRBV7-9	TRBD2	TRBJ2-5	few	TGTGCCAGCAGCAACTGGGCGGGAGGGGAGACCCAGTACTTC	CASSNWAGGETQYF
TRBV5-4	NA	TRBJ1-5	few	TGTGCCAGCAGCTTGGATGACTCTCAGCCCCAGCATTTT	CASSLDDSQPQHF
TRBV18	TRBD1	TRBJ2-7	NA	TGTGCCAGCTCACCGGCGGGACAGGTGATATACGAGCAGTACTTC	CASSPAGQVIYEQYF
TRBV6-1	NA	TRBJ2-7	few	TGTGCCAGCAGTGAAACTAGTTATTGGTACGAGCAGTACTTC	CASSETSYWYEQYF
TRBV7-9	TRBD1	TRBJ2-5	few	TGTGCCAGCAGCTTGACACAGGGGACAGAGACCCAGTACTTC	CASSLTQGTETQYF
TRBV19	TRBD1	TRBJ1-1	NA	TGTGCCAGTAGTCCTCGACAGGGGGCTATGAACACTGAAGCTTTCTTT	CASSPRQGAMNTEAFF
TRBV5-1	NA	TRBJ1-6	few	TGCGCCAGCAGCTTGGGACAGATGAATTCACCCCTCCACTTT	CASSLGQMNSPLHF
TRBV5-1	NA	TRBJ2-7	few	TGCGCCAGCAGAGTTGGCTCCAGCTACGAGCAGTACTTC	CASRVGSSYEQYF
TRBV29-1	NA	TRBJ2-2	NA	TGCAGCGTTGAACAGGGGAACACCGGGGAGCTGTTTTTT	CSVEQGNTGELFF
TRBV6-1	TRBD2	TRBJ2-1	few	TGTGCCAGCACCTACCTAGCGGGAGTAGAGAATGAGCAGTTCTTC	CASTYLAGVENEQFF
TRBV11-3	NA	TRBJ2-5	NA	TGTGCCAGCAGCTTAGCGGGAGAGACCCAGTACTTC	CASSLAGETQYF
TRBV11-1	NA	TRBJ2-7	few	TGTGCCAGCAGTAGGGGCCTACAGGACTACGAGCAGTACTTC	CASSRGLQDYEQYF
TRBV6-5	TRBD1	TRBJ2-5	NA	TGTGCCAGCAGTGACAGGGGGCTAAAGACCCAGTACTTC	CASSDRGLKTQYF
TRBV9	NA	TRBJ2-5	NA	TGTGCCAGCAGCCCCGACAGACAAGAGACCCAGTACTTC	CASSPDRQETQYF
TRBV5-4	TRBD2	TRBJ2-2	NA	TGTGCCAGCAGCTTGACTAGCGGTGAGGGGGAGCTGTTTTTT	CASSLTSGEGELFF
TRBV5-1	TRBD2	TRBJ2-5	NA	TGCGCCAGCAGCGCGTCTAGCGGGGGTCAAGAGACCCAGTACTTC	CASSASSGGQETQYF
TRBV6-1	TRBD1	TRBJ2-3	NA	TGTGCCAGCAGTGAACCGGGACAGGGCACAGATACGCAGTATTTT	CASSEPGQGTDTQYF
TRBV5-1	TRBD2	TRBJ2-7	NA	TGCGCCAGCAGCTTGGACGGGACTAGCGGTTACTACGAGCAGTACTTC	CASSLDGTSGYYEQYF
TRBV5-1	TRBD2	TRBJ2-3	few	TGCGCCAGCCGACCGGGGTCGGGAGGTCGGACAGATACGCAGTATTTT	CASRPGSGGRTDTQYF
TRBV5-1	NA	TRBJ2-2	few	TGCGCCAGCAGCTTCGCGAGTTATAACACCGGGGAGCTGTTTTTT	CASSFASYNTGELFF
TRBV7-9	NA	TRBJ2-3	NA	TGTGCCAGCAGCTTAGATCAGGGCCCCCCAACGCAGTATTTT	CASSLDQGPPTQYF
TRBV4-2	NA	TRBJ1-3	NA	TGTGCCAGCAGCCAAGTGGGGACAAGAAACACCATATATTTT	CASSQVGTRNTIYF
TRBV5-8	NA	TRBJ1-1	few	TGTGCCAGCAGCTTGGTTCGGCGGGGGCGGCTGAACACTGAAGCTTTCTTT	CASSLVRRGRLNTEAFF
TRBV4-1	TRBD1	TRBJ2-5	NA	TGCGCCAGCAGCCAAGACCCCACAGGGGTGGAGACCCAGTACTTC	CASSQDPTGVETQYF
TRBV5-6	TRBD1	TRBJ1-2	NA	TGTGCCAGCAGCTTGGCTCGACAGGGTGTCGACTATGGCTACACCTTC	CASSLARQGVDYGYTF